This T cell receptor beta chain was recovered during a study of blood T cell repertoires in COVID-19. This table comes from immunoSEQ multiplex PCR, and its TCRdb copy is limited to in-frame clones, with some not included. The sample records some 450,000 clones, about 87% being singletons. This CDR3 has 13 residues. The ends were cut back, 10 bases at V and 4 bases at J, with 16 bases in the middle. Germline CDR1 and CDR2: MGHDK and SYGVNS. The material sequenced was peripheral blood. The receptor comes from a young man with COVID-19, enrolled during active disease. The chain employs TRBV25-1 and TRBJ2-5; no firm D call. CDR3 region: CATHTVYGETQYF. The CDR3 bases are TGTGCCACCCACACCGTGTATGGAGAGACCCAGTACTTC.